This record covers a single TCR beta chain. The CDR3 sequence is 13 residues long. The V and J ends lost 1 base and 1 base respectively, with 6 bases between them. Germline CDR1 reads SGHDT; CDR2 reads YYEEEE. TCRdb itself ran the reads through MiXCR, one entry per CDR3 protein. The data show more than 650,000 distinct CDR3 sequences, roughly 36% seen once. This entry comes from a study of T cell repertoires in cytomegalovirus infection. Sequences were obtained from PBMCs. The TCR originated in a human donor in good health (CMV status not recorded). Some clones in this sample may be carry-over from other donors' samples. The V gene is TRBV5-6, the J gene TRBJ2-7; no definite D call. The CDR3 DNA sequence: TGTGCCAGCAGCTTGCTCATATCCTACGAGCAGTACTTC. Translation gives CASSLLISYEQYF.